One TCR beta chain is described in this entry. This sample is drawn from a study of T cells expressing NK-cell markers. About the research overall: Sorted CD3+CD56-NKG2C+, CD3+CD56+NKG2C- and CD3+CD56+NKG2C+ T cells were the source of the TCR beta repertoires. In the group of eight sequenced donors, seven were HCMV-seropositive and one was seronegative.

For TCR beta, cDNA was produced by 5'RACE template switching with UMIs. No DNA is given; TCRdb re-called the 5' RACE reads and lists each CDR3 protein once. This listing includes roughly 170,000 distinct CDR3 sequences. This TCR was recovered from a woman aged 18 to 75 in good health. The sequenced material came from blood T cells: a sorted CD56 or NKG2C T cell subset, CD4+ or CD8+ T cells, or bulk PBMC T cells (not recorded which).

The CDR3: CSVSYPALLGTEAFF. V and J are TRBV29-1 and TRBJ1-1. CDR1 SQVTM and CDR2 ANQGSEA come from the germline V gene. The CDR3 has 15 amino acids.